This is a list of T cell receptor beta chains from one sample in a study of blood T cell repertoires in COVID-19. Sequencing was performed with immunoSEQ multiplex PCR; in TCRdb, only in-frame clones are kept and a portion is missing. This repertoire shows 150,000 to 200,000 clones, about nine tenths found once; its top ten account for 1.9%. Sequences were obtained from peripheral blood. All receptors derive from a man younger than 35 who had recovered from COVID-19. Both conserved end residues are part of each CDR3. The order of the fields is V gene, J gene, CDR3 protein.

>TRBV5-1|TRBJ2-3
CASSLAAGSTDTQYF
>TRBV11-2|TRBJ2-7
CASSFLAGGVGYEQYF
>TRBV28|TRBJ2-7
CASIQSPGQNYEQYF
>TRBV18|TRBJ1-5
CASSQSQGGNQPQHF
>TRBV5-1|TRBJ2-7
CASSTQTSGKSYEQYF
>TRBV23-1|TRBJ2-3
CASRQQPGGGRSDRYAVDF
>TRBV4-3|TRBJ1-4
CASSARESEKLFF
>TRBV5-4|TRBJ1-1
CASGPAGTEAFF
>TRBV5-6|TRBJ2-3
CASSTLAGGTDTQYF
>TRBV28|TRBJ1-2
CASSLTGYGYTF
>TRBV2|TRBJ2-1
CASRTGLAGGNEQFF
>TRBV7-3|TRBJ2-2
CASSVSGRGNTGELFF